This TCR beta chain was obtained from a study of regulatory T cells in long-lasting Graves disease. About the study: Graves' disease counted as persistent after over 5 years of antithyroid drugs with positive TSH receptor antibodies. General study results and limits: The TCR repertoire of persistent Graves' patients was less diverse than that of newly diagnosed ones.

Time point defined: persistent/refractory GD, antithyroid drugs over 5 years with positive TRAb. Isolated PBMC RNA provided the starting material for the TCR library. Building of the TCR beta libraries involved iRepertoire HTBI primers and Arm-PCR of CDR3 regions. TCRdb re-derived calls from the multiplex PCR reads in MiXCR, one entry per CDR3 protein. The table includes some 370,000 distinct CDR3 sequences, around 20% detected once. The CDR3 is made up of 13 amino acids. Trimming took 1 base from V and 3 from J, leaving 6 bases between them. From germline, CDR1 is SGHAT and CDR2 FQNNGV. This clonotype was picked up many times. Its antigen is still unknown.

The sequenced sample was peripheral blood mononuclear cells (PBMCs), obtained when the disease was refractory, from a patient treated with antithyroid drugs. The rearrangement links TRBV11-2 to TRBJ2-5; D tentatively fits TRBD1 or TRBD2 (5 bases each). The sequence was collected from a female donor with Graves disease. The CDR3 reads CASSLVGEETQYF. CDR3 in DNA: TGTGCCAGCAGCTTAGTGGGGGAAGAGACCCAGTACTTC.